The 20 T cell receptor beta chains below all came from one sample that was sequenced in a study of read filtering for tumor transcriptome and immune sequencing. From roughly 0.4 ug of RNA, a library with molecular barcoded alpha/delta and beta/gamma adaptors was made. Using its own MiXCR run on the reads, TCRdb lists one record per CDR3 protein. The repertoire includes some 120,000 distinct CDR3 sequences, 10% to 15% of them detected once, and about 11% sits in the top ten. Sample: a population of CD138-negative cells sorted from bone marrow. The origin of the receptors is a donor aged 40 or older with multiple myeloma.

This clonotype was counted between two and nine times. The chain joins TRBV4-1 to TRBJ2-1, with D uncertain. The V end lost 0 bases, the J end lost 12 bases, and 9 bases lay between the germline ends. CDR3 length equals 12 residues. Germline V gene sequence: CDR1 MGHRA, CDR2 YSYEKL. CDR3 loop: CASSQDLGWQFF. In DNA, the CDR3 is TGCGCCAGCAGCCAAGATTTGGGCTGGCAGTTCTTC.

Note on this clonotype: With a much larger clone just one base away, this may be a read error. The chain couples TRBV7-9 to TRBJ2-4; D is tentatively TRBD1 or TRBD2 (5 bases each). Germline V gives CDR1 SEHNR, CDR2 FQNEAQ (reference sequence). The CDR3 length is 15 residues. The CDR3, as DNA: TGTGCCAGCAGCGCCCGGGACCTGCGCACAGATACGCAGCATTTC. Translated: CASSARDLRTDTQHF.

The rearrangement links TRBV5-1 to TRBJ2-5; D call uncertain. The length of the CDR3 is 15 residues. V gave up 0 bases and J gave up 5 bases, with 14 bases separating them. CDR1 is SGHRS and CDR2 is YFSETQ in the germline V gene. CDR3 amino acids: CASSLVGTALETQYF. The DNA for the CDR3 is TGCGCCAGCAGCTTGGTTGGAACAGCCTTGGAGACCCAGTACTTC.

In DNA form, the CDR3 reads TGCAGTGCGTCGCAAACAGTACAGGGTCCGGGTCAGCCCCAGCATTTT. Translating it yields CSASQTVQGPGQPQHF. The genes are TRBV20-1 and TRBJ1-5; a possible D gene is TRBD1 (6 bases). With 6 bases removed from V and 6 bases from J, the gap between germline ends came to 24 bases. This CDR3 spans 16 amino acids. CDR1 DFQATT and CDR2 SNEGSKA come from the germline V gene (reference sequence).

In this sample, this clonotype turned up a few times. The V call is TRBV5-1, the J call TRBJ2-7; the match to TRBD1 covers 10 bases. Trimming at V came to 4 bases and at J to 2 bases, leaving 3 bases not matched to a gene. Germline assignment: CDR1 SGHRS and CDR2 YFSETQ. This CDR3 comprises 14 residues. The CDR3 region has the DNA TGCGCCAGCAGCCAGACAGGGGGCACCTACGAGCAGTACTTC. This gives the protein CASSQTGGTYEQYF.

Of note for this clonotype: Since a much larger clone is just one base distant, this may be a read error. This chain links TRBV29-1 with TRBJ1-5; possibly TRBD1 for D (5 bases). The V gene's germline CDR1 is SQVTM and CDR2 ANQGSEA. The CDR3 totals 13 residues. The CDR3 protein is CSAGWGLSQSQHF. In DNA, the CDR3 is TGCAGCGCAGGATGGGGGTTGAGTCAGTCCCAGCATTTT.

In its sample, this clonotype was seen a few times. The chain links TRBV3-1 to TRBJ2-2; 11 nucleotides align to TRBD2. CDR3 length: 15 residues. Per the germline V gene, CDR1 is LGHDT and CDR2 is YNNKEL (reference sequence). The trim removed 2 bases at V and 6 bases at J, leaving 2 bases unmatched. The CDR3 nucleotides read TGTGCCAGCAGCCAACGACTAGCGGGGTCCGGGGAGCTGTTTTTT. Its protein product is CASSQRLAGSGELFF.

In regard to this clonotype: A clone one base away is much larger, so this may be a read error. The CDR3 sequence: CSVFEQMNTKAFF. The DNA for the CDR3 is TGCAGCGTTTTTGAACAAATGAACACTAAAGCTTTCTTT. The V and J genes are TRBV29-1 and TRBJ1-1, with D unresolved. Germline V gene lookup returns CDR1 SQVTM and CDR2 ANQGSEA. The CDR3 has 13 amino acids.

This clonotype showed up many times. The J gene is TRBJ2-4, the V gene TRBV19, with TRBD2 as a possible D gene (5 bases). The V end lost 3 bases, the J end lost 4 bases, and 10 bases lay between the germline ends. The germline V gene has CDR1 LNHDA and CDR2 SQIVND (reference sequence). The CDR3 consists of 14 residues. The CDR3 here is CASSIPGEKNIQYF. CDR3 coding DNA: TGTGCCAGTAGTATCCCCGGGGAGAAAAACATTCAGTACTTC.

In its sample, this clonotype was seen a few times. The genes are TRBV7-9 and TRBJ2-7; 7 nucleotides align to TRBD1. This CDR3 has 15 amino acids. The V and J ends lost 5 bases and 0 bases, in that order; junction bases with no gene match: 7. Germline V CDR1 and CDR2: SEHNR, FQNEAQ (reference sequence). The CDR3, as DNA: TGTGCCAGCAGCAACCTACAGGGGAGCTCCTACGAGCAGTACTTC. Amino acid sequence: CASSNLQGSSYEQYF.

The sample holds many counts of this clonotype. The chain has TRBV20-1 and TRBJ1-5; a weak D match, TRBD1 (6 bases). Germline V gene data show CDR1 as DFQATT and CDR2 as SNEGSKA (reference sequence). Trimming left V 6 bases short and J 3 bases short, with 18 bases between. The CDR3 has 15 residues. The CDR3 here is CSASDSFEDNQPQHF. The DNA of the CDR3 is TGCAGTGCCTCGGACAGCTTCGAGGACAATCAGCCCCAGCATTTT.

This clonotype has ten or more counts. V is TRBV3-1 and J is TRBJ1-5; the D gene is possibly TRBD1 (5 bases). Trimming removed 2 bases from V and 4 bases from J, with 15 bases in between. This CDR3 has 16 residues. The V gene's germline CDR1 is LGHDT and CDR2 YNNKEL (reference sequence). As DNA, the CDR3 is TGTGCCAGCAGCCAAAACAATCCCTCAGGGAATCAGCCCCAGCATTTT. It yields the protein CASSQNNPSGNQPQHF.

In its sample, this clonotype was seen many times. The chain couples TRBV27 to TRBJ2-3; perhaps TRBD1 as D (5 bases). The CDR3 loop spans 14 amino acids. Per germline, CDR1 MNHEY and CDR2 SMNVEV (reference sequence). The V gene lost 5 bases and the J gene lost 2 bases, with 11 bases spanning the gap. CDR3 bases: TGTGCCAGCAGTCTAGTGGACATCACAGATACGCAGTATTTT. Translation gives CASSLVDITDTQYF.

Many counts were recorded for this clonotype. CDR3 in amino acids: CASSLLNRISDEQFF. CDR3 nucleotides: TGTGCCAGCAGCTTATTGAACAGGATCAGCGATGAGCAGTTCTTC. The chain employs TRBV7-9 and TRBJ2-1; maybe TRBD1 (5 bases). The V gene's germline CDR1 is SEHNR and CDR2 FQNEAQ (reference sequence). The CDR3 spans 15 residues. V lost 2 bases and J lost 8, with 16 bases in between.

In its sample, this clonotype was seen many times. The gene calls are TRBV6-5 and TRBJ2-6; D gene ambiguous. V gave up 4 bases and J gave up 0 bases, with 22 bases separating them. The CDR3 contains 20 residues. Germline CDR1 MNHEY, CDR2 SVGAGI. Here the CDR3 reads CASSSQMDGRQFSGANVLTF. CDR3 sequence (DNA): TGTGCCAGCAGTTCACAAATGGACGGGCGGCAATTCTCTGGGGCCAACGTCCTGACTTTC.

This clonotype was counted many times. The rearrangement joins TRBV20-1 to TRBJ2-7; 13 bases map to TRBD2. This CDR3 is built from 17 residues. The V gene end was trimmed by 1 base and the J gene end by 3 bases; junction bases not matched to a gene: 9. CDR1 is DFQATT and CDR2 is SNEGSKA in the germline V gene (reference sequence). The CDR3 DNA sequence: TGCAGTGCTAGAGGCACTAGCGGGAGGGGTGGTGGCTACGAGCAGTACTTC. Translated: CSARGTSGRGGGYEQYF.

There are many counts of this clonotype. The chain couples TRBV4-1 to TRBJ2-1; D uncertain. This CDR3 comprises 15 residues. Germline loops: CDR1 MGHRA, CDR2 YSYEKL. V dropped 6 bases and J dropped 5 bases, with 17 bases sitting between them. The chain's CDR3 is CASRGPESINNEQFF. The DNA for the CDR3 is TGCGCCAGCAGAGGGCCAGAAAGTATAAACAATGAGCAGTTCTTC.

There are many counts of this clonotype. This rearrangement joins TRBV10-2 to TRBJ2-5, with 9 bases aligning to TRBD2. V shed 7 bases, J shed 3 bases, and the junction held 6 bases outside the gene matches. CDR1 is WSHSY and CDR2 is SAAADI in the germline V gene. This CDR3 comprises 14 residues. This CDR3 reads CASMPGLAKETQYF. In nucleotides, the CDR3 is TGCGCCAGCATGCCGGGACTAGCAAAAGAGACCCAGTACTTC.

This clonotype was detected many times. The rearrangement joins TRBV20-1 to TRBJ1-1, with D possibly being TRBD1 (6 bases). The CDR3 contains 16 residues. The ends were cut back, 5 bases at V and 1 base at J, with 20 bases in the middle. Germline-derived CDR1 and CDR2 are DFQATT and SNEGSKA (reference sequence). The CDR3 DNA follows: TGCAGTGCTCCCGGGGGAGGACAGCGGGGGAACACTGAAGCTTTCTTT. This gives the protein CSAPGGGQRGNTEAFF.

This clonotype was picked up many times. The CDR3 coding sequence is TGTGCCAGCAGCCCCCGGGGGGAGAAAGAGACCCAGTACTTC. Translation gives CASSPRGEKETQYF. The V and J genes are TRBV6-2 or TRBV6-3 and TRBJ2-5, with TRBD2 identical over 7 bases. The CDR3 has 14 residues. Germline V CDR1 and CDR2: MNHEY, SVGEGT. After removal of 6 bases from V and 3 bases from J, the junction contained 7 bases not matched to a gene.